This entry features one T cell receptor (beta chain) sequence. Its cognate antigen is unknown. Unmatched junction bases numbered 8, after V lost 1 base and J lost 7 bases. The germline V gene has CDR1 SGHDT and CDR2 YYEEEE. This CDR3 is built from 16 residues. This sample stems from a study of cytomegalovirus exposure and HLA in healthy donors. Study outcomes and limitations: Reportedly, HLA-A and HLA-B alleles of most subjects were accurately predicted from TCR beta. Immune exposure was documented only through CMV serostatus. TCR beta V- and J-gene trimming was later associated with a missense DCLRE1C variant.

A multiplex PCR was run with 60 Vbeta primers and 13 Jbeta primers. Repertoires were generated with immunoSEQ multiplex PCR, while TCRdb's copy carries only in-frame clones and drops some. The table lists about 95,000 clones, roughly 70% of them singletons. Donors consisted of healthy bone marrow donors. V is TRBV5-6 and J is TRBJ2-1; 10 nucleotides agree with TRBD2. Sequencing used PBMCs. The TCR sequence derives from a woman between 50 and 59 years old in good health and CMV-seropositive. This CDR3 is CASSLQREGLSNEQFF. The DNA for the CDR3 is TGTGCCAGCAGCTTGCAGCGGGAGGGCCTCTCGAATGAGCAGTTCTTC. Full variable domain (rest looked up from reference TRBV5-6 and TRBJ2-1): DAGVTQSPTHLIKTRGQQVTLRCSPKSGHDTVSWYQQALGQGPQFIFQYYEEEERQRGNFPDRFSGHQFPNYSSELNVNALLLGDSALYLCASSLQREGLSNEQFFGPGTRLTVL.